A few counts support the clone carrying this TCR beta chain. Measured with immunoSEQ multiplex PCR; TCRdb has only the in-frame clones, and not every one. This table holds roughly 380,000 clones, approximately 77% found once. This record belongs to a study of blood T cell repertoires in COVID-19. Study context: Nucleic acid was either cDNA or gDNA, and it came from T cells, B-cell-depleted T cells, or PBMCs.

This receptor was obtained from a human donor with acute or convalescent COVID-19. The donor label of this sample is uncertain. What was sequenced was peripheral blood.

This CDR3 reads CASSSPHGATEAFF. The DNA for the CDR3 is TGTGCCAGCAGCTCCCCCCACGGAGCGACTGAAGCTTTCTTT. The chain has TRBV5-5 and TRBJ1-1; no definite D call. The CDR3 has 14 residues. Deletions cut 3 bases from V and 5 bases from J, with 14 bases between. Germline-derived CDR1 and CDR2 are SGHKS and YYEKEE (reference sequence).